This is a list of T cell receptor beta chains from one sample in a study of T cell responses to AZD1222 COVID-19 vaccine. The table came from immunoSEQ multiplex PCR; TCRdb's copy has only in-frame clones and leaves some out. The sample lists approximately 110,000 clones, about 87% occurring once. The input for sequencing was peripheral blood, taken on day 0 of AZD1222 vaccination. All receptors derive from an adult in good health. CDR3s include the opening cysteine and the closing phenylalanine or tryptophan. The D gene is left open where the match is weak. Some rows have no size entry. The others give once, few or many, or a class for an expanded clone.

V gene,J gene,D gene,clone size,CDR3 protein,CDR3 DNA
TRBV12-3/TRBV12-4,TRBJ1-1,NA,NA,CASGRMNTEAFF,TGTGCCAGCGGACGAATGAACACTGAAGCTTTCTTT
TRBV2,TRBJ2-7,NA,NA,CASRLQGPEQYF,TGTGCCAGCAGGTTGCAGGGTCCCGAGCAGTACTTC
TRBV7-9,TRBJ1-2,TRBD1,once,CASSSTGTAGYTF,TGTGCCAGCAGCTCGACAGGGACAGCGGGCTACACCTTC
TRBV4-1,TRBJ2-7,NA,NA,CASSQEGRGSLREQYF,TGCGCCAGCAGCCAAGAAGGCCGGGGATCCCTTAGGGAGCAGTACTTC
TRBV6-2/TRBV6-3,TRBJ1-1,NA,NA,CASSYPVVEAFF,TGTGCCAGCAGTTACCCGGTCGTAGAAGCTTTCTTT
TRBV5-3,TRBJ1-5,TRBD1,NA,CARSDRGFNQPQHF,TGTGCCAGATCCGACAGGGGATTTAATCAGCCCCAGCATTTT
TRBV5-4,TRBJ2-5,TRBD2,NA,CASSLVGRAGPQETQYF,TGTGCCAGCAGCTTGGTTGGAAGAGCGGGGCCCCAAGAGACCCAGTACTTC
TRBV6-5,TRBJ1-2,NA,NA,CASSFTGTYGYTF,TGTGCCAGCAGCTTTACAGGGACCTATGGCTACACCTTC
TRBV5-6,TRBJ1-1,NA,NA,CASSRFPWGTEAFF,TGTGCCAGCAGCAGATTCCCGTGGGGCACTGAAGCTTTCTTT
TRBV28,TRBJ2-7,TRBD1,NA,CASSPSGQGRAEQYF,TGTGCCAGCAGTCCGTCAGGACAGGGGAGGGCTGAGCAGTACTTC
TRBV25-1,TRBJ1-3,NA,NA,CASSDAGAAGNTIYF,TGTGCCAGCAGTGATGCGGGGGCGGCTGGAAACACCATATATTTT
TRBV5-8,TRBJ2-6,NA,NA,CASSLTGSGANVLTF,TGTGCCAGCAGCTTGACAGGTTCAGGGGCCAACGTCCTGACTTTC
TRBV18,TRBJ1-1,NA,NA,CASSFTGVTEAFF,TGTGCCAGCTCATTCACGGGGGTCACTGAAGCTTTCTTT
TRBV14,TRBJ1-3,NA,NA,CASSQGWFSGNTIYF,TGTGCCAGCAGCCAAGGGTGGTTCTCTGGAAACACCATATATTTT